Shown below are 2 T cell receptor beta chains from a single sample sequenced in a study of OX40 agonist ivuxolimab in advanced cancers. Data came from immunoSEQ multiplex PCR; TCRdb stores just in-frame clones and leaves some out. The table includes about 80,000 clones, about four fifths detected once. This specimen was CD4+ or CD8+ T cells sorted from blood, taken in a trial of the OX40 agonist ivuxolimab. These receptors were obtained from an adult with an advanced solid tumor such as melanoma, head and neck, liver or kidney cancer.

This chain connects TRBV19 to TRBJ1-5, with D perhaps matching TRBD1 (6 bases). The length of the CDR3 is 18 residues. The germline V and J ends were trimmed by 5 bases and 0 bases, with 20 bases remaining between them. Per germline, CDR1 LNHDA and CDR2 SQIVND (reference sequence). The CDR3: CASSRQDRGASSNQPQHF. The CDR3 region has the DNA TGTGCCAGTAGTCGCCAGGACAGAGGGGCTTCTAGCAATCAGCCCCAGCATTTT.

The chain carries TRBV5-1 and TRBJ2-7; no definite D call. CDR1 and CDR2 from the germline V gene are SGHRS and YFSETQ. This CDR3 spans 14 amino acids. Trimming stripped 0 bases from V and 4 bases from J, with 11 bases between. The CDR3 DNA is TGCGCCAGCAGCTTGGGATTTGACCTTTACGAGCAGTACTTC. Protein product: CASSLGFDLYEQYF.